The present TCR beta chain was sequenced within a study of cytomegalovirus exposure and HLA in healthy donors. Study at large: Unique TCR beta sequences numbering 120 million or so came from 190 million or so T cells in an earlier analysis.

Amplification used 60 Vbeta primers and 13 Jbeta primers. Sequencing used immunoSEQ multiplex PCR; TCRdb keeps in-frame clones, though not all of them. The sample shows over 150,000 clones, about 80% of them seen only once. The CDR3 sequence is 12 residues long. Germline V CDR1 and CDR2: ENHRY, SYGVKD. V lost 10 bases and J 8 bases, leaving 18 bases between the germline ends. In this sample, this clone turned up a few times. Its cognate antigen is unknown. Points from the study as a whole: The authors later found HLA-associated TCR beta chains more clonally expanded than equally common others. Researchers reported from a later analysis that most CMV-associated TCR beta chains appeared HLA-restricted. Further analysis was carried out later, and it showed several of the most significant clusters appearing linked to common viral pathogens.

The TCR sequence derives from a woman in her 50s in good health and CMV-seropositive. The chain links TRBV10-3 to TRBJ2-7, with a possible D match to TRBD2 (6 bases). Sample: PBMCs. CDR3 sequence: CANGGDPSQQYF. The CDR3 DNA is TGTGCCAACGGAGGGGACCCCTCCCAGCAGTACTTC.